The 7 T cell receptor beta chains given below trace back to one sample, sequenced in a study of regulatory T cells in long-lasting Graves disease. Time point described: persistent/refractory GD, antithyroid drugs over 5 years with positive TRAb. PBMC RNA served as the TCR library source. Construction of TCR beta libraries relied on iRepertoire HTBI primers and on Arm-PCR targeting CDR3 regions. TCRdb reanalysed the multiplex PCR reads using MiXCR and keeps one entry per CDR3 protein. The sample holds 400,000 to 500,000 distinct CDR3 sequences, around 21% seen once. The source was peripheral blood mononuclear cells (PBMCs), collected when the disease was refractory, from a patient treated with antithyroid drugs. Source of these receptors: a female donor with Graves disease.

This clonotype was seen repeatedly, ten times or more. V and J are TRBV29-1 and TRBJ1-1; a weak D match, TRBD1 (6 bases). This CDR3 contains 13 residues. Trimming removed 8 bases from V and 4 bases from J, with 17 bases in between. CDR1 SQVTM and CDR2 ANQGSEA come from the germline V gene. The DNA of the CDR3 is TGCAGCTATGGGGGCGCCGGTATCACTGAAGCTTTCTTT. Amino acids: CSYGGAGITEAFF. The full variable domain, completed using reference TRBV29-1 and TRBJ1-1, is SAVISQKPSRDICQRGTSLTIQCQVDSQVTMMFWYRQQPGQSLTLIATANQGSEATYESGFVIDKFPISRPNLTFSTLTVSNMSPEDSSIYLCSYGGAGITEAFFGQGTRLTVV.

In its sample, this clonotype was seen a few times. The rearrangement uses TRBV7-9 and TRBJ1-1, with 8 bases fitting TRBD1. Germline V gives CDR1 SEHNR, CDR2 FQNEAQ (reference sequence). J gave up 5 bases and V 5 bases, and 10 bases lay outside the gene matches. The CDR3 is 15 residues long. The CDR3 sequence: CASSTSWTGRTEAFF. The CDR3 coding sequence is TGTGCCAGCAGCACCTCGTGGACAGGGAGAACTGAAGCTTTCTTT.

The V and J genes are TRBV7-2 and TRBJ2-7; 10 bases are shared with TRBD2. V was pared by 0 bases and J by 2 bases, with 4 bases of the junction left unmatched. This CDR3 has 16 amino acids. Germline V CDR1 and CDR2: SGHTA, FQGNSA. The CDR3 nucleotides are TGTGCCAGCAGCTTAGCGCTCCTAGCGGGAGCCTACGAGCAGTACTTC. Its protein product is CASSLALLAGAYEQYF.

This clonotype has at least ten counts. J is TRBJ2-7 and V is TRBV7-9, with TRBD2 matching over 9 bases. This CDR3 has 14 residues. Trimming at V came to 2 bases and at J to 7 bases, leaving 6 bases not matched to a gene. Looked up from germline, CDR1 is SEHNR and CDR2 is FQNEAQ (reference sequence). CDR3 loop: CASSLLGGRDEQYF. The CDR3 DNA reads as TGTGCCAGCAGCTTACTTGGCGGGAGGGATGAGCAGTACTTC.

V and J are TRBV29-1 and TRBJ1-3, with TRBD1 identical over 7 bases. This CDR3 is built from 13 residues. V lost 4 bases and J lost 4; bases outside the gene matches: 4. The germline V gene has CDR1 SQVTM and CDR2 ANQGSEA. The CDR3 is CSVVKGAGNTIYF. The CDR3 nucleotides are TGCAGCGTTGTTAAGGGGGCAGGAAACACCATATATTTT.

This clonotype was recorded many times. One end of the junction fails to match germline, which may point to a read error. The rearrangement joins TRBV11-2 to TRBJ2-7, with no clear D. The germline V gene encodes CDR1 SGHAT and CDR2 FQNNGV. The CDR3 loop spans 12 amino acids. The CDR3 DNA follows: TGTGCCAGCAGCAGAGGCTCCAACGAGCAGTACTTC. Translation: CASSRGSNEQYF.

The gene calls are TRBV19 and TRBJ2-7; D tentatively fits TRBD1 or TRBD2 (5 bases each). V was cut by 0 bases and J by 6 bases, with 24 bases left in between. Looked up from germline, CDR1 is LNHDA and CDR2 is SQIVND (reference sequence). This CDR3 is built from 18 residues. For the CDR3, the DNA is TGTGCCAGTAGTATAGATCTTCGAGGCACGGCGAGGGGCAGCGAGCAGTACTTC. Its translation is CASSIDLRGTARGSEQYF.